Sequencing of this TCR beta chain was carried out in a study of cytomegalovirus exposure and HLA in healthy donors. The V gene's germline CDR1 is SGHRS and CDR2 YFSETQ. The CDR3 is 15 residues long. The ends were cut back, 2 bases at V and 6 bases at J, with 17 bases in the middle. PCR amplification relied on 60 Vbeta primers (plus 13 Jbeta primers). This table comes from immunoSEQ multiplex PCR, and its TCRdb copy is limited to in-frame clones, with some not included. The table has roughly 120,000 clones, approximately 80% seen once; the top ten hold 22%. This clonotype was obtained from a man under 40 in good health and CMV-seropositive. The sample was PBMCs. The rearrangement links TRBV5-1 to TRBJ1-2; D ambiguous. Here the CDR3 reads CASSLYTPRRDGYTF. CDR3 in DNA: TGCGCCAGCAGCTTATACACTCCCCGGAGGGATGGCTACACCTTC.